Below are 30 T cell receptor beta chains sequenced from a single sample in a study of blood T cell repertoires in COVID-19. Profiling relied on immunoSEQ multiplex PCR, and the TCRdb table lists in-frame clones only, not all of them. Of approximately 260,000 clones listed, roughly 88% are singletons. Material for sequencing was PBMCs or T cells enriched from blood (not recorded which). The receptors stem from a woman between 40 and 50 years old with acute COVID-19.

V and J are TRBV28 and TRBJ2-5; 10 bases line up with TRBD1. Germline V gene data show CDR1 as MDHEN and CDR2 as SYDVKM. J lost 6 bases, V lost 5 bases, and 6 bases had no gene match. The CDR3 runs to 14 residues. Here the CDR3 DNA reads TGTGCCAGCAGTGACCAGGGACAGGGGAAGACCCAGTACTTC. As protein: CASSDQGQGKTQYF. The full variable domain, its missing parts supplied by reference TRBV28 and TRBJ2-5, is DVKVTQSSRYLVKRTGEKVFLECVQDMDHENMFWYRQDPGLGLRLIYFSYDVKMKEKGDIPEGYSVSREKKERFSLILESASTNQTSMYLCASSDQGQGKTQYFGPGTRLLVL.

This CDR3 reads CATIPRGTQYF. The CDR3 coding sequence is TGTGCCACCATCCCGCGGGGGACCCAGTACTTC. V and J are TRBV24-1 and TRBJ2-5, with D tentatively TRBD2 (6 bases). From germline, CDR1 is KGHDR and CDR2 SFDVKD. V was shortened by 8 bases and J by 7 bases, with 10 bases between the two germline ends. The CDR3 covers 11 residues.

CDR3 in amino acids: CSAGQGRNTEAFF. CDR3 sequence (DNA): TGCAGCGCCGGACAGGGTCGGAACACTGAAGCTTTCTTT. The V gene is TRBV29-1, the J gene TRBJ1-1, with 8 bases matching TRBD1. Unmatched junction bases numbered 5, after V lost 7 bases and J lost 1 base. This CDR3 is 13 amino acids long. Germline values: CDR1 SQVTM, CDR2 ANQGSEA.

This clone was seen a few times. The chain employs TRBV2 and TRBJ2-1; 14 bases fit TRBD2. Germline lookup yields CDR1 SNHLY and CDR2 FYNNEI. The length of the CDR3 is 20 residues. V lost 5 bases to trimming and J lost 4 bases; unmatched junction nucleotides: 16. The CDR3 sequence: CASSPYPGTSGRRGYNEQFF. Here the CDR3 DNA reads TGTGCCAGCAGTCCTTACCCAGGGACTAGCGGGAGACGGGGGTACAATGAGCAGTTCTTC.

V and J are TRBV11-3 and TRBJ2-2; 8 bases agree with TRBD2. V lost 0 bases, J lost 4 bases, and 10 bases stayed unmatched. The germline CDR1 and CDR2 sequences are SGHNT and YENEEA. CDR3 length: 18 amino acids. The CDR3 sequence is CASSLDFRLAKTTGELFF. CDR3 coding DNA: TGTGCCAGCAGCTTAGATTTTAGACTAGCGAAAACCACCGGGGAGCTGTTTTTT.

The chain has TRBV5-1 and TRBJ1-2, with 7 bases fitting TRBD1. The V gene end was trimmed by 4 bases and the J gene end by 2 bases; junction bases not matched to a gene: 14. CDR1 SGHRS and CDR2 YFSETQ come from the germline V gene. This CDR3 region has 17 residues. CDR3 DNA: TGCGCCAGCAGCCCCTTTGGTTGGACAGGCCAGAACTATGGCTACACCTTC. This encodes CASSPFGWTGQNYGYTF.

This chain joins TRBV5-8 and TRBJ1-4; TRBD1 might be the D (5 bases). The CDR3 sequence is 14 residues long. Germline V lookup: CDR1 SGHTS, CDR2 YDEGEE. Trimming left V 2 bases short and J 4 bases short, with 9 bases between. This CDR3 reads CASSFSGNNEKLFF. The CDR3 bases are TGTGCCAGCAGCTTTTCAGGGAATAATGAAAAACTGTTTTTT.

V gene TRBV28 combines with J gene TRBJ2-5; perhaps TRBD2 as D (6 bases). CDR3 length: 17 amino acids. The V end lost 1 base, the J end lost 1 base, and 16 bases lay between the germline ends. Germline V CDR1 and CDR2: MDHEN, SYDVKM. The CDR3 DNA is TGTGCCAGCAGTTTATCGGCGACTAGTCTCTTCCAAGAGACCCAGTACTTC. It translates to CASSLSATSLFQETQYF.

The chain joins TRBV21-1 to TRBJ2-7; the table names TRBD2, a call not compared with the DNA. TRBV21-1 is classified as a pseudogene. The CDR3 spans 18 residues. In DNA form, the CDR3 reads TGTGCCAGCAGCGTCCGACTAGCGGGAGGGCCGAGTTTCTACGAGCAGTACGTC. This codes for CASSVRLAGGPSFYEQYV.

With regard to this clone: One end of the junction fails to match germline, which may point to a read error. The chain joins TRBV7-7 to TRBJ2-1; D remains ambiguous. The CDR3 is 15 residues long. CDR1 and CDR2 from the germline V gene are SSHAT and FNYEAQ (reference sequence). CDR3 nucleotide sequence: TGTGCTAGCAGCCCTTCTTATGGGCCATACAATGAGCAGTTCTTC. Translating it yields CASSPSYGPYNEQFF.

The chain uses TRBV15 and TRBJ2-5, with TRBD2 matching 10 bases. The germline gives CDR1 LNHNV, CDR2 YYDKDF (reference sequence). The CDR3 loop spans 18 amino acids. Losses at the gene ends were 5 bases for V and 4 bases for J; bases not matched to a gene: 16. CDR3 sequence (DNA): TGTGCCACCAGCTCTACTTCCCGACTAGCGGGCCATGCAGAGACCCAGTACTTC. This gives the protein CATSSTSRLAGHAETQYF.

The rearrangement uses TRBV13 and TRBJ2-4; D is perhaps TRBD2 (6 bases). Germline V CDR1 and CDR2: PRHDT, FYEKMQ (reference sequence). The CDR3 has 14 amino acids. The ends were cut back, 7 bases at V and 4 bases at J, with 14 bases in the middle. The CDR3 DNA sequence: TGTGCCAGCAACGGAGGGCTACAGAAAAACATTCAGTACTTC. As protein: CASNGGLQKNIQYF.

J is TRBJ2-7 and V is TRBV9; D remains ambiguous. Germline lookup yields CDR1 SGDLS and CDR2 YYNGEE. V was trimmed by 0 bases and J by 0 bases, leaving 13 bases between them. The CDR3 is 16 residues long. The CDR3 spells CASSVGLRSSSYEQYF. The CDR3 region has the DNA TGTGCCAGCAGCGTAGGTCTTCGATCCAGCTCCTACGAGCAGTACTTC.

V usage is TRBV7-3 and J usage is TRBJ2-5; no reliable D call. CDR1 SGHTA and CDR2 FQGTGA come from the germline V gene. Between the trimmed V and J ends, which lost 4 bases and 1 base, there was a span of 7 bases. This CDR3 region has 13 residues. CDR3 region: CASSYGSQETQYF. The CDR3 coding sequence is TGTGCCAGCAGCTACGGTAGCCAAGAGACCCAGTACTTC.

This chain uses TRBV2 with TRBJ1-5; D is ambiguous. The V gene's germline CDR1 is SNHLY and CDR2 FYNNEI. The CDR3 sequence is 15 residues long. Between the trimmed V and J ends, which lost 6 bases and 0 bases, there was a span of 12 bases. The CDR3 protein is CASRDRRSSNQPQHF. CDR3 coding DNA: TGTGCCAGCAGAGACCGACGGAGTAGCAATCAGCCCCAGCATTTT.

The chain is built from TRBV12-3 or TRBV12-4 and TRBJ1-1; D uncertain. V was pared by 3 bases and J by 6 bases, with 5 bases between. The CDR3 is made up of 11 amino acids. CDR3 loop: CASSFPPEAFF. CDR3 nucleotides: TGTGCCAGCAGTTTTCCTCCTGAAGCTTTCTTT.

The chain employs TRBV11-1 and TRBJ2-5; D uncertain. CDR1 SGHAT and CDR2 FQDESV come from the germline V gene (reference sequence). The CDR3 spans 16 residues. Trimming cost V 2 bases and J 4 bases, with 17 bases left between them. The CDR3 reads CASSLYFTNSRETQYF. The CDR3 nucleotides are TGTGCCAGCAGCTTATATTTTACAAATAGCAGAGAGACCCAGTACTTC. The full variable domain, completed using reference TRBV11-1 and TRBJ2-5, is EAEVAQSPRYKITEKSQAVAFWCDPISGHATLYWYRQILGQGPELLVQFQDESVVDDSQLPKDRFSAERLKGVDSTLKIQPAELGDSAMYLCASSLYFTNSRETQYFGPGTRLLVL.

This chain connects TRBV6-1 to TRBJ2-5; D is unclear. Germline V gene lookup returns CDR1 MNHNS and CDR2 SASEGT. The V gene lost 1 base and the J gene lost 10 bases, with 10 bases spanning the gap. The CDR3 runs 12 residues. Here the CDR3 DNA reads TGTGCCAGCAGTGAAGACGTAAGGAGCCAGTACTTC. As protein: CASSEDVRSQYF.

The rearrangement links TRBV7-9 to TRBJ1-1, with D possibly TRBD1 on 6 matching bases. The CDR3 is 15 residues long. V lost 7 bases and J lost 1, with 16 bases in between. Germline-derived CDR1 and CDR2 are SEHNR and FQNEAQ (reference sequence). In nucleotides, the CDR3 is TGTGCCAGCACCCCAGGGTTACAGGGGAACACTGAAGCTTTCTTT. Amino acid sequence: CASTPGLQGNTEAFF.

The J gene is TRBJ1-1, the V gene TRBV10-3; D gene uncertain. Germline V lookup: CDR1 ENHRY, CDR2 SYGVKD. The V and J ends lost 4 bases and 0 bases respectively, with 6 bases between them. CDR3 length equals 13 residues. The CDR3 coding sequence is TGTGCCATCAGTGCGGGAGTGAACACTGAAGCTTTCTTT. Amino acids: CAISAGVNTEAFF.

The genes are TRBV7-2 and TRBJ2-5, with 9 bases lining up with TRBD2. This CDR3 spans 16 amino acids. Trimming cost V 5 bases and J 4 bases; bases outside gene matches: 11. CDR1 is SGHTA and CDR2 is FQGNSA in the germline V gene. The CDR3 DNA reads TGTGCCAGCAGCCCTCAGACTAGCGGAGCCCGAGAGACCCAGTACTTC. The encoded protein is CASSPQTSGARETQYF.

In this sample, this clone turned up once. The J gene is TRBJ1-4, the V gene TRBV5-1; no definite D call. This CDR3 comprises 16 residues. The V gene lost 2 bases and the J gene lost 1 base, with 12 bases spanning the gap. Germline loops: CDR1 SGHRS, CDR2 YFSETQ. DNA for the CDR3: TGCGCCAGCAGCTTTCCGGACGGGATAACTAATGAAAAACTGTTTTTT. It encodes CASSFPDGITNEKLFF. Combining the CDR3 with reference TRBV5-1 and TRBJ1-4 gives the whole variable domain KAGVTQTPRYLIKTRGQQVTLSCSPISGHRSVSWYQQTPGQGLQFLFEYFSETQRNKGNFPGRFSGRQFSNSRSEMNVSTLELGDSALYLCASSFPDGITNEKLFFGSGTQLSVL.

The genes are TRBV25-1 and TRBJ2-1; TRBD2 matches 9 bases. With 3 bases clipped from V and 7 bases from J, the junction kept 7 bases outside the gene matches. There are 15 residues in the CDR3. Germline loops: CDR1 MGHDK, CDR2 SYGVNS. The CDR3 here is CASSDPSGNINEQFF. For the CDR3, the DNA is TGTGCCAGCAGTGACCCTAGCGGGAACATAAATGAGCAGTTCTTC.

This sequence joins TRBV20-1 and TRBJ2-5, with D possibly TRBD2 on 6 matching bases. The CDR3 has 16 residues. The V end lost 3 bases, the J end lost 3 bases, and 20 bases lay between the germline ends. Per the germline V gene, CDR1 is DFQATT and CDR2 is SNEGSKA (reference sequence). CDR3 residues: CSASGAGTSPEETQYF. In nucleotides, the CDR3 is TGCAGTGCTAGTGGGGCGGGAACGAGCCCGGAAGAGACCCAGTACTTC.

The gene calls are TRBV30 and TRBJ2-1; 7 bases fit TRBD2. Losses at the gene ends were 0 bases for V and 8 bases for J; bases not matched to a gene: 4. From germline, CDR1 is GTSNPN and CDR2 SVGIG (reference sequence). The CDR3 is 13 residues long. As DNA, the CDR3 is TGTGCCTGGAGTGTAAACCTAGCGGATGAGCAGTTCTTC. Its translation is CAWSVNLADEQFF.

Here the CDR3 DNA reads TGCAGCGTTGAAGTGCAGACTGGGGCCAACGTCCTGACTTTC. Translating gives CSVEVQTGANVLTF. The chain has TRBV29-1 and TRBJ2-6; no reliable D call. The CDR3 has 14 amino acids. Germline lookup yields CDR1 SQVTM and CDR2 ANQGSEA. V lost 1 base and J lost 2, with 6 bases in between.

The J gene is TRBJ1-2, the V gene TRBV19; D gene unclear. The CDR3 totals 12 residues. Germline V gene sequence: CDR1 LNHDA, CDR2 SQIVND (reference sequence). The ends were cut back, 8 bases at V and 10 bases at J, with 17 bases in the middle. CDR3 sequence (DNA): TGTGCCAGTCTCGATCAAGGAAGACACTACACCTTC. Residues: CASLDQGRHYTF. Looking up the rest from reference TRBV19 and TRBJ1-2 gives the full variable domain: DGGITQSPKYLFRKEGQNVTLSCEQNLNHDAMYWYRQDPGQGLRLIYYSQIVNDFQKGDIAEGYSVSREKKESFPLTVTSAQKNPTAFYLCASLDQGRHYTFGSGTRLTVV.

V usage is TRBV3-1 (or the pseudogene TRBV3-2) and J usage is TRBJ2-5; TRBD2 matches 11 bases. The ends lost 5 bases at V and 1 base at J; junction bases unmatched: 9. Per the germline V gene, CDR1 is LGHDT and CDR2 is YNNKEL (reference sequence). CDR3 length: 17 amino acids. CDR3 DNA sequence: TGTGCCAGCAGCACCCAAAGACTAGCGGGATTCCAAGAGACCCAGTACTTC. As protein: CASSTQRLAGFQETQYF.

This clone was picked up one time. This chain joins TRBV15 and TRBJ2-7, with 7 bases matching TRBD1. CDR1 is LNHNV, CDR2 YYDKDF, per germline (reference sequence). The junction had 10 bases not matched to a gene; V was cut back by 3 bases and J by 2 bases. There are 16 residues in the CDR3. CDR3: CATSRGSGGAPYEQYF. The CDR3 nucleotides read TGTGCCACCAGCAGGGGCTCAGGGGGAGCCCCCTACGAGCAGTACTTC. The full variable domain, with the rest looked up from reference TRBV15 and TRBJ2-7, is DAMVIQNPRYQVTQFGKPVTLSCSQTLNHNVMYWYQQKSSQAPKLLFHYYDKDFNNEADTPDNFQSRRPNTSFCFLDIRSPGLGDTAMYLCATSRGSGGAPYEQYFGPGTRLTVT.

This rearrangement joins TRBV28 to TRBJ1-4; D ambiguous. The germline CDR1 and CDR2 sequences are MDHEN and SYDVKM. CDR3 length equals 14 residues. Trimming left V 6 bases short and J 0 bases short, with 8 bases between. DNA of the CDR3: TGTGCCAGCAGCTCTAGTGCAACTAATGAAAAACTGTTTTTT. Translated: CASSSSATNEKLFF.